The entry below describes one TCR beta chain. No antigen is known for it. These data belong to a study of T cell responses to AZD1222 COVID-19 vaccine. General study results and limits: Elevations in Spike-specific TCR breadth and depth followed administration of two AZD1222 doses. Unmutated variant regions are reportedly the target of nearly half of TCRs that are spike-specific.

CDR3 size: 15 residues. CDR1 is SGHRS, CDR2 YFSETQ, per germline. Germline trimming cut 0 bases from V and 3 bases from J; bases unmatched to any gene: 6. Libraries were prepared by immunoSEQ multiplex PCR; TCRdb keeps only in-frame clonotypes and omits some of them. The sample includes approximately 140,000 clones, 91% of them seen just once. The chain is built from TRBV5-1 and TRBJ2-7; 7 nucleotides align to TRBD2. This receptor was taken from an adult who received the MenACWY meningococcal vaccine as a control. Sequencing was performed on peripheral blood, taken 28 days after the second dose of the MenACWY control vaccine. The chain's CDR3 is CASSLVASGFYEQYF. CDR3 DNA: TGCGCCAGCAGCTTGGTGGCTAGCGGCTTCTACGAGCAGTACTTC. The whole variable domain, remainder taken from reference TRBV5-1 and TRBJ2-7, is KAGVTQTPRYLIKTRGQQVTLSCSPISGHRSVSWYQQTPGQGLQFLFEYFSETQRNKGNFPGRFSGRQFSNSRSEMNVSTLELGDSALYLCASSLVASGFYEQYFGPGTRLTVT.